Sequencing of this T cell receptor beta chain was carried out in a study of cytomegalovirus exposure and HLA in healthy donors. General study findings and limits: The authors enumerated roughly 180 TCR beta chains as linked to cytomegalovirus.

V was shortened by 4 bases and J by 2 bases, with 13 bases between the two germline ends. The CDR3 runs 15 residues. Germline V lookup: CDR1 SGHKS, CDR2 YYEKEE (reference sequence). The PCR was carried out with 60 Vbeta primers and 13 Jbeta primers. Original processing methods: As a later analysis found, there were around 86 million unique TCR beta chains, of which roughly 11 million were shared. TCRdb's table, derived via immunoSEQ multiplex PCR, lists solely in-frame clones and lacks some. That table furnishes V, J and clone size, whereas the DNA furnished D and trimming. Altogether 100,000 to 150,000 clones are present, roughly 78% being singletons, with the ten largest covering 7% to 9.5%. A word on this clone: Its specificity is not known.

The sample consisted of PBMCs. The receptor's source is a man aged 30-40 years in good health and CMV-seropositive. This sequence joins TRBV5-5 and TRBJ1-5; D might be TRBD1 (5 bases). DNA of the CDR3: TGTGCCAGCAGCCGCACCGGGGGTGGCAATCAGCCCCAGCATTTT. Its translation is CASSRTGGGNQPQHF. The variable domain in full, with the rest retrieved from reference TRBV5-5 and TRBJ1-5, is DAGVTQSPTHLIKTRGQQVTLRCSPISGHKSVSWYQQVLGQGPQFIFQYYEKEERGRGNFPDRFSARQFPNYSSELNVNALLLGDSALYLCASSRTGGGNQPQHFGDGTRLSIL.